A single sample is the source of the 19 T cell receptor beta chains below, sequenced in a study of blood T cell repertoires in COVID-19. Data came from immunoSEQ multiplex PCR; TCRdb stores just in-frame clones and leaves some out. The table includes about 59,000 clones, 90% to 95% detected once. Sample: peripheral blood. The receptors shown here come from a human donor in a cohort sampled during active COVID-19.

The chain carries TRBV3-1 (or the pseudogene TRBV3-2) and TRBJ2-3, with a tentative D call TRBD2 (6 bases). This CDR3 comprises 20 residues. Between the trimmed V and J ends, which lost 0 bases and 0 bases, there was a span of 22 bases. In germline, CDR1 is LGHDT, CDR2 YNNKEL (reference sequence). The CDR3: CASSQDTYLGLLLSTDTQYF. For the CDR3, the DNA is TGTGCCAGCAGCCAAGATACATATTTGGGACTCCTACTGAGCACAGATACGCAGTATTTT.

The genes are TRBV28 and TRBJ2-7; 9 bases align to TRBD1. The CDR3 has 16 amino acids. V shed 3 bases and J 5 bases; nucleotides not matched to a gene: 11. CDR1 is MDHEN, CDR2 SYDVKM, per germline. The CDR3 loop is CASSLGQGLGDNEQYF. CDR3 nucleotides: TGTGCCAGCAGTTTGGGACAGGGACTGGGCGACAACGAGCAGTACTTC.

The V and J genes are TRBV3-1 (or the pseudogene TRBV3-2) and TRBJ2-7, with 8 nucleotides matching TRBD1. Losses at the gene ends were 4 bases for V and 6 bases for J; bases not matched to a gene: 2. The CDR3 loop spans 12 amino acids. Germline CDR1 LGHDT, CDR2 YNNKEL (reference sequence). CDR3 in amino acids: CASSRGQGEQYF. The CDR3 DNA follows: TGTGCCAGCAGCCGTGGACAGGGCGAGCAGTACTTC.

The DNA for the CDR3 is TGCAGCGTTGACGACTCGTTCAATACGCAGTATTTT. This sequence encodes CSVDDSFNTQYF. The chain carries TRBV29-1 and TRBJ2-3; no clear D gene. Germline CDR1 and CDR2: SQVTM and ANQGSEA. The V gene lost 3 bases and the J gene lost 7 bases, with 11 bases spanning the gap. The CDR3 is made up of 12 amino acids.

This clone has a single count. The CDR3 spells CASSPPGAPYEQYF. The DNA of the CDR3 is TGTGCCAGCAGCCCTCCGGGAGCCCCCTACGAGCAGTACTTC. V is TRBV7-2 and J is TRBJ2-7; possible D gene TRBD2, 6 bases. The CDR3 is made up of 14 amino acids. Trimming cost V 5 bases and J 2 bases, with 13 bases left between them. Germline V gene lookup returns CDR1 SGHTA and CDR2 FQGNSA.

In nucleotides, the CDR3 is TGCGCCAGCAGCTTGGACAGGGGCAACACTGAAGCTTTCTTT. Encoded protein: CASSLDRGNTEAFF. The chain combines TRBV5-1 with TRBJ1-1, with 7 bases that match TRBD1. CDR3 length equals 14 residues. J was trimmed by 2 bases and V by 0 bases; bases with no gene match: 1. Germline V gene data show CDR1 as SGHRS and CDR2 as YFSETQ.

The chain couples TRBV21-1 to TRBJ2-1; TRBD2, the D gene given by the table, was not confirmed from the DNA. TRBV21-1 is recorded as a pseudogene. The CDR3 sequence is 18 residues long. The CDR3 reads CASSKRVGRGKAYNEQFF. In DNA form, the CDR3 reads TGTGCCAGCAGCAAAAGGGTGGGGCGCGGGAAGGCGTACAATGAGCAGTTCTTC.

The CDR3 nucleotides are TGTGCCAGCAGTTACTCGGTTAGCTTTGAGCAGTACTTC. Translation gives CASSYSVSFEQYF. The chain combines TRBV6-5 with TRBJ2-7; D unclear. Trimming shortened V by 0 bases and J by 7 bases, and 10 bases separated the two germline ends. Germline V gene lookup returns CDR1 MNHEY and CDR2 SVGAGI. This CDR3 is built from 13 residues.

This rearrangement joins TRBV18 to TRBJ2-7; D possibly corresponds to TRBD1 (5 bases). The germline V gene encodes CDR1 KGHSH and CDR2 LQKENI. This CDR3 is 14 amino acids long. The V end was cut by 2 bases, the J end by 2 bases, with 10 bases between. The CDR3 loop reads CASSPIDRAYEQYF. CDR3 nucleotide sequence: TGTGCCAGCTCACCAATAGACAGAGCCTACGAGCAGTACTTC.

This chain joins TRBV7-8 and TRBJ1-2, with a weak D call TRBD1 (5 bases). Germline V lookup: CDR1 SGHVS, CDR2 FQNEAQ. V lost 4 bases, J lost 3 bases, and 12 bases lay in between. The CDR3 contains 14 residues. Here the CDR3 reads CASSSTGVYYGYTF. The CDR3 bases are TGTGCCAGCAGCTCAACAGGCGTCTACTATGGCTACACCTTC.

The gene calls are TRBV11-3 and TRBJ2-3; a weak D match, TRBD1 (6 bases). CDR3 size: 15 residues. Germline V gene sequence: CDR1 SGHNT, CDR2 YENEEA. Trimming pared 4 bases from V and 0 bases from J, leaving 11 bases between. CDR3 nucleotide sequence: TGTGCCAGCAGCTCACAGGGCCTCAGCACAGATACGCAGTATTTT. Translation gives CASSSQGLSTDTQYF. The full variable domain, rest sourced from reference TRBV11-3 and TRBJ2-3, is EAGVVQSPRYKIIEKKQPVAFWCNPISGHNTLYWYLQNLGQGPELLIRYENEEAVDDSQLPKDRFSAERLKGVDSTLKIQPAELGDSAVYLCASSSQGLSTDTQYFGPGTRLTVL.

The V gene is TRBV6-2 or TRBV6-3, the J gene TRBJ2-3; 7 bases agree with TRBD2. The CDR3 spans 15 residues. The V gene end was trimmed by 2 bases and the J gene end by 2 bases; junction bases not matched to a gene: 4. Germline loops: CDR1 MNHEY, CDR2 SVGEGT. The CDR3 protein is CASSYGRGDTDTQYF. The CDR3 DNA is TGTGCCAGCAGTTACGGTCGGGGGGACACAGATACGCAGTATTTT.

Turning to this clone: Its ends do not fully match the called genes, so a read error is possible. The CDR3 DNA reads as TGTGCTAGCAGCTTCGGCACAGCCTACGAGCAGTACTTC. Amino acids: CASSFGTAYEQYF. This chain uses TRBV7-7 with TRBJ2-7; no clear D gene. Per the germline V gene, CDR1 is SSHAT and CDR2 is FNYEAQ (reference sequence). This CDR3 contains 13 residues.

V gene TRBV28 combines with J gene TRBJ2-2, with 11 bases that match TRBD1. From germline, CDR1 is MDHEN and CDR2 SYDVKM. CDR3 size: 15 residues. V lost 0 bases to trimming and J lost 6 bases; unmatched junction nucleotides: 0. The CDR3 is CASSLWGQGAGELFF. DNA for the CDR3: TGTGCCAGCAGTTTATGGGGACAGGGGGCCGGGGAGCTGTTTTTT.

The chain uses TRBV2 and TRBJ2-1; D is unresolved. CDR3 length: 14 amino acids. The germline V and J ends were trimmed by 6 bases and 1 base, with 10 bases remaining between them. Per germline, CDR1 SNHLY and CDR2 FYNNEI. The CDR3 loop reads CASRGFRSYNEQFF. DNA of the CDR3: TGTGCCAGCAGGGGCTTTCGGTCCTACAATGAGCAGTTCTTC.

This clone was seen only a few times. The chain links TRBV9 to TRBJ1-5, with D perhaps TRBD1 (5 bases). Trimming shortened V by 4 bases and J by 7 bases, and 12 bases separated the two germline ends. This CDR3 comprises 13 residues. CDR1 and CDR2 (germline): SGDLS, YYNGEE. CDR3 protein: CASSPSGGQPQHF. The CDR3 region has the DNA TGTGCCAGCAGCCCCAGCGGGGGACAGCCCCAGCATTTT.

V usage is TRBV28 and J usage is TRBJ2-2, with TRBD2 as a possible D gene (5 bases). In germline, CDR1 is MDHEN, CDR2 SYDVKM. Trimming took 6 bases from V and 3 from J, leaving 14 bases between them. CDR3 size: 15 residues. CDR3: CASRAERWDTGELFF. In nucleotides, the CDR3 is TGTGCCAGCAGGGCGGAGCGGTGGGACACCGGGGAGCTGTTTTTT.

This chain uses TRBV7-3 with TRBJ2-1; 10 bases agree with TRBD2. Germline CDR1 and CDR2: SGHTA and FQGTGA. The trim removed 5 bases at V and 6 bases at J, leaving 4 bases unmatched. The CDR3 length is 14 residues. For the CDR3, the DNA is TGTGCCAGCAGCATCCTAGCGGGGGCCAATGAGCAGTTCTTC. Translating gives CASSILAGANEQFF.

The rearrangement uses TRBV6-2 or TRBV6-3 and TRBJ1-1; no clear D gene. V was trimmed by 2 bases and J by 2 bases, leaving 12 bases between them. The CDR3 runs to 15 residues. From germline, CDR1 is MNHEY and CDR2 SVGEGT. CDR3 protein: CASSYGGSSNTEAFF. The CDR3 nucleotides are TGTGCCAGCAGTTACGGCGGCAGTTCTAACACTGAAGCTTTCTTT.